A single sample is the source of the 13 T cell receptor beta chains below, sequenced in a study of T cells after somatic rescue of genetic block. Libraries were prepared by immunoSEQ multiplex PCR; TCRdb keeps only in-frame clonotypes and omits some of them. Counted here are around 7,000 clones, approximately 82% occurring once; the ten biggest clones make up roughly 24%. Sequences were obtained from peripheral blood mononuclear cells (PBMCs). All receptors come from a boy aged 5-17 years.

The genes are TRBV10-2 and TRBJ2-2; D may match TRBD1 or TRBD2 (5 bases each). The CDR3 consists of 15 residues. Looked up from germline, CDR1 is WSHSY and CDR2 is SAAADI. V lost 2 bases and J 1 base, leaving 8 bases between the germline ends. This chain's CDR3 is CASSERGLNTGELFF. In DNA, the CDR3 is TGCGCCAGCAGTGAGCGGGGCTTGAACACCGGGGAGCTGTTTTTT.

Worth noting for this clone: The DNA is left out, because the CDR3 cannot be placed on it with certainty; the CDR3 is given as TCRdb lists it. The V gene is TRBV7-5, the J gene TRBJ2-7; the table's D call of TRBD2 was not tested on the DNA. TRBV7-5 is a pseudogene segment. The CDR3 is 16 residues long, counting both termini. The CDR3 sequence: CVRSLVGEGSRKEQYF.

V gene TRBV29-1 combines with J gene TRBJ2-2, with unresolved D. Germline CDR1 SQVTM, CDR2 ANQGSEA. The CDR3 has 16 amino acids. Trimming cost V 2 bases and J 2 bases, with 15 bases left between them. The CDR3 region has the DNA TGCAGCGTTGAACTAGTGGACCTACCAAACACCGGGGAGCTGTTTTTT. It codes for CSVELVDLPNTGELFF.

This chain uses TRBV28 with TRBJ1-3, with a possible D match to TRBD1 (6 bases). The V gene's germline CDR1 is MDHEN and CDR2 SYDVKM. The V gene lost 1 base and the J gene lost 0 bases, with 16 bases spanning the gap. This CDR3 comprises 18 residues. The CDR3 loop is CASSLFRLTGPSGNTIYF. The CDR3 region has the DNA TGTGCCAGCAGTTTATTTCGATTGACAGGACCCTCTGGAAACACCATATATTTT.

The chain carries TRBV2 and TRBJ2-7; unclear D gene. The CDR3 runs to 12 residues. V was shortened by 7 bases and J by 3 bases, with 10 bases between the two germline ends. Germline V CDR1 and CDR2: SNHLY, FYNNEI. CDR3 protein: CASKRSVYEQYF. DNA for the CDR3: TGTGCCAGCAAAAGGAGCGTCTACGAGCAGTACTTC.

The chain carries TRBV19 and TRBJ1-1; 10 bases match TRBD1. V was pared by 7 bases and J by 4 bases, with 6 bases of the junction left unmatched. There are 14 residues in the CDR3. Germline V gene lookup returns CDR1 LNHDA and CDR2 SQIVND (reference sequence). This chain's CDR3 is CASNPTGGPTEAFF. The DNA for the CDR3 is TGTGCCAGTAACCCGACAGGGGGCCCCACTGAAGCTTTCTTT.

The chain joins TRBV2 to TRBJ2-5, with 10 bases identical to TRBD2. CDR1 SNHLY and CDR2 FYNNEI come from the germline V gene. The CDR3 is made up of 18 amino acids. After removal of 2 bases from V and 2 bases from J, the junction contained 11 bases not matched to a gene. DNA for the CDR3: TGTGCCAGCAGTGAATTTCAGGGGGTAGCGGGAGGACAAGAGACCCAGTACTTC. This sequence encodes CASSEFQGVAGGQETQYF.

This clone has a handful of counts. The CDR3 loop is CASSFGPFREGGGFF. The CDR3 nucleotides read TGCGCCAGCAGCTTCGGGCCTTTTCGGGAGGGAGGAGGGTTCTTC. The genes are TRBV5-1 and TRBJ2-1; 8 bases agree with TRBD2. Germline CDR1 reads SGHRS; CDR2 reads YFSETQ. CDR3 length: 15 residues. V shed 2 bases and J 15 bases; nucleotides not matched to a gene: 16.

The V and J genes are TRBV4-3 and TRBJ2-5; TRBD2 agrees at 8 bases. The DNA matches TRBJ2-7 better at its end, which makes the J call doubtful. The CDR3 spans 14 residues. Germline V gene sequence: CDR1 LGHNA, CDR2 YSLEER. CDR3 protein: CASSPTSGWYEQYF. The CDR3 DNA sequence: TGCGCCAGCAGCCCCACTAGCGGATGGTACGAGCAGTACTTC.

V and J are TRBV6-5 and TRBJ1-5; TRBD1 aligns across 7 bases. Germline V gene sequence: CDR1 MNHEY, CDR2 SVGAGI. The V gene end was trimmed by 4 bases and the J gene end by 7 bases; junction bases not matched to a gene: 10. The CDR3 loop spans 15 amino acids. CDR3 DNA: TGTGCCAGCAGTTCCTCAGGGGGGTTAGGGCAGCCCCAGCATTTT. Translated: CASSSSGGLGQPQHF.

This chain joins TRBV2 and TRBJ2-7; TRBD1 might be the D (5 bases). The CDR3 contains 13 residues. Trimming removed 6 bases from V and 2 bases from J, with 11 bases in between. Germline lookup yields CDR1 SNHLY and CDR2 FYNNEI. The CDR3: CASRRTPAYEQYF. DNA of the CDR3: TGTGCCAGCAGAAGGACACCTGCCTACGAGCAGTACTTC.

The V call is TRBV9, the J call TRBJ1-5; TRBD1 matches 8 bases. The germline CDR1 and CDR2 sequences are SGDLS and YYNGEE. J gave up 4 bases and V 2 bases, and 2 bases lay outside the gene matches. The length of the CDR3 is 14 residues. The CDR3 DNA is TGTGCCAGCAGCGTTACAGGGGGGAATCAGCCCCAGCATTTT. It specifies CASSVTGGNQPQHF.

This clone was seen just once. The chain has TRBV27 and TRBJ2-5, with D perhaps TRBD1 (5 bases). The J call could be wrong; TRBJ2-7 is a better fit for the DNA end. Germline CDR1 reads MNHEY; CDR2 reads SMNVEV (reference sequence). The CDR3 covers 14 residues. DNA for the CDR3: TGTGCCAGCAGTTCCAACTTAGGGGTCTACGAGCAGTACTTC. Translated: CASSSNLGVYEQYF.